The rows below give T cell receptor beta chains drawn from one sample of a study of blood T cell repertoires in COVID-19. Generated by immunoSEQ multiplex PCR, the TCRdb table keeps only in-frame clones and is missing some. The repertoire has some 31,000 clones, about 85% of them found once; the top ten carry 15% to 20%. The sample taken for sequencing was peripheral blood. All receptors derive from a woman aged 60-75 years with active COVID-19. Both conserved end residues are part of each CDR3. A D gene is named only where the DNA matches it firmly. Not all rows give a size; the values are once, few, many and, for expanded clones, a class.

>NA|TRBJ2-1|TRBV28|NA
TGTGCCAGCAGTTTAGGAGGATTTCTAAAGGGTGAGCAGTTCTTC
CASSLGGFLKGEQFF
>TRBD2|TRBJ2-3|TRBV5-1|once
TGCGCCAGCAGCTTGGCGACTAGCGGGGGGTACGCAGATACGCAGTATTTT
CASSLATSGGYADTQYF
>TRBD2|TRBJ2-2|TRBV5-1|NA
TGCGCCAGCAGGGGACTAGCGGCCACCGGGGAGCTGTTTTTT
CASRGLAATGELFF
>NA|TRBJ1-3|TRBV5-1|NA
TGCGCCAGCAGCCCAACAGGGGGAAACACCATATATTTT
CASSPTGGNTIYF
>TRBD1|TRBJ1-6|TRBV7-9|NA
TGTGCCAGCAGCCACCGGGACAGGGAGTCACCCCTCCACTTT
CASSHRDRESPLHF
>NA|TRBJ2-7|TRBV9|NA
TGTGCCAGCAGCGTAGAGGCAGGGATAGCCTACGAGCAGTACTTC
CASSVEAGIAYEQYF
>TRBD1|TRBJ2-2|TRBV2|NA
TGTGCCAGCAGTCCCACAGGGGGTTACGGGGAGCTGTTTTTT
CASSPTGGYGELFF
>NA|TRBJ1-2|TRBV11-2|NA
TGTGCCAGCAGCTTGGGGGGAGACTATGGCTACACCTTC
CASSLGGDYGYTF
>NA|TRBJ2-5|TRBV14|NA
TGTGCCAGCAGCCGGATATCCACTAAAGAGACCCAGTACTTC
CASSRISTKETQYF
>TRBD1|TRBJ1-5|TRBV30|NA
TGTGCCTGGAGTCGGACAGGGAACAATCAGCCCCAGCATTTT
CAWSRTGNNQPQHF